Listed below are T cell receptor beta chains from one sample, sequenced in a study of blood T cell repertoires in COVID-19. Measured with immunoSEQ multiplex PCR; TCRdb has only the in-frame clones, and not every one. The sample shows about 250,000 clones, roughly 82% of them seen only once. Input material: peripheral blood. Every receptor here comes from a woman of 80 years or more with COVID-19, enrolled during active disease. CDR3s include the opening cysteine and the closing phenylalanine or tryptophan. D genes are given only for firm matches. Where a row states a size, it is once, few, many or the class of an expanded clone; other rows omit it.

cdr3_length,j_call,clone_size,v_call,d_call,cdr3_nt,cdr3_aa
12,TRBJ1-2,NA,TRBV19,NA,TGTGCCAGTAGGGATTTCAGGGATGGCTACACCTTC,CASRDFRDGYTF
13,TRBJ1-2,NA,TRBV5-6,NA,TGTGCCAGCAGATTAACAGGGAACTATGGCTACACCTTC,CASRLTGNYGYTF
15,TRBJ2-7,NA,TRBV5-1,TRBD1,TGCGCCAGCAGCTTAGTACCGGGACAGGGGTACGAGCAGTACTTC,CASSLVPGQGYEQYF
12,TRBJ1-2,NA,TRBV9,NA,TGTGCCAGCAGTACAGGGACGGGCGGCTACACCTTC,CASSTGTGGYTF
16,TRBJ2-7,few,TRBV13,NA,TGTGCCAGCAGCTTTACTACGGACACGGCCTCCTACGAGCAGTACTTC,CASSFTTDTASYEQYF
16,TRBJ1-5,NA,TRBV10-3,NA,TGTGCCATCAGTGAGTCGCGGGGGAATGGCAATCAGCCCCAGCATTTT,CAISESRGNGNQPQHF
15,TRBJ1-5,few,TRBV7-9,NA,TGTGCCAGCAGCTTATCGGCAGGGGTCGGGCAGCCCCAGCATTTT,CASSLSAGVGQPQHF
15,TRBJ1-1,NA,TRBV5-1,NA,TGCGCCAGCAGCTTGCTTGGGGGGTTGAACACTGAAGCTTTCTTT,CASSLLGGLNTEAFF
17,TRBJ1-5,NA,TRBV27,TRBD1,TGTGCCAGCAGTTCAAGGACAGGGGGTATATATAATCAGCCCCAGCATTTT,CASSSRTGGIYNQPQHF
16,TRBJ2-5,once,TRBV6-5,TRBD2,TGTGCCAGCAGTTACCTAACTAGCGGGGGTCAAGAGACCCAGTACTTC,CASSYLTSGGQETQYF
12,TRBJ1-1,NA,TRBV2,TRBD1,TGTGCCAGCCGAGGGGACAGCCCTGAAGCTTTCTTT,CASRGDSPEAFF
15,TRBJ1-4,NA,TRBV5-5,NA,TGTGCCAGCAGCTTGGGGCAGGTTACCAATGAAAAACTGTTTTTT,CASSLGQVTNEKLFF
16,TRBJ2-7,NA,TRBV4-2,TRBD1,TGTGCCAGCAGCCAAGATGTACAGGGGCGGTCGGACGAGCAGTACTTC,CASSQDVQGRSDEQYF
12,TRBJ2-3,NA,TRBV29-1,NA,TGCAGCGCACTCAGACTAGCAGATACGCAGTATTTT,CSALRLADTQYF
16,TRBJ2-7,NA,TRBV10-1,NA,TGCGCCAGCAACCTCCCACAGGGTTGCTTCTGGTACGAGCAGTACTTC,CASNLPQGCFWYEQYF
15,TRBJ1-5,many,TRBV2,NA,TGTGCCAGCGGGGAGGGGGGGCTCGGCAATCAGCCCCAGCATTTT,CASGEGGLGNQPQHF
17,TRBJ1-5,NA,TRBV5-6,NA,TGTGCCAGCAGCGCCCGACATCGGGAAGGGAGCAATCAGCCCCAGCATTTT,CASSARHREGSNQPQHF
16,TRBJ1-1,NA,TRBV19,NA,TGTGCCAGTAGTATAGGGCAGAACCTCATGAACACTGAAGCTTTCTTT,CASSIGQNLMNTEAFF
15,TRBJ1-3,NA,TRBV5-1,NA,TGCGCCAGCAGCTTGGAACTGTCCTCTGGAAACACCATATATTTT,CASSLELSSGNTIYF
14,TRBJ1-1,NA,TRBV3-1/TRBV3-2,NA,TGTGCCAGCAGCCGCGGGGGGGAGGCCACTGAAGCTTTCTTT,CASSRGGEATEAFF
12,TRBJ2-7,NA,TRBV28,NA,TGTGCCAGCGGAGTTTGGGTCTACGAGCAGTACTTC,CASGVWVYEQYF
16,TRBJ1-5,NA,TRBV28,NA,TGTGCCAGCAGTTTAGGCGGGACCCCCAGCAATCTAGCCCAGCATTTT,CASSLGGTPSNLAQHF
15,TRBJ1-5,NA,TRBV28,NA,TGTGCCAGCAGTTTCTTAGCGGTGGGAATTCAGCCCCAGCATTTT,CASSFLAVGIQPQHF
16,TRBJ1-6,NA,TRBV5-1,TRBD1,TGCGCCAGCAGCTTGGCGGGACAGGGGTATAATTCACCCCTCCACTTT,CASSLAGQGYNSPLHF
15,TRBJ1-4,NA,TRBV19,NA,TGTGCCACCTCGACAGGAGAGGCAACTAATGAAAAACTGTTTTTT,CATSTGEATNEKLFF
15,TRBJ1-4,NA,TRBV6-1,TRBD1,TGTGCCAGCAGTGAAGCTACGTTCAGGGGGGTTCGACTGTTTTTT,CASSEATFRGVRLFF